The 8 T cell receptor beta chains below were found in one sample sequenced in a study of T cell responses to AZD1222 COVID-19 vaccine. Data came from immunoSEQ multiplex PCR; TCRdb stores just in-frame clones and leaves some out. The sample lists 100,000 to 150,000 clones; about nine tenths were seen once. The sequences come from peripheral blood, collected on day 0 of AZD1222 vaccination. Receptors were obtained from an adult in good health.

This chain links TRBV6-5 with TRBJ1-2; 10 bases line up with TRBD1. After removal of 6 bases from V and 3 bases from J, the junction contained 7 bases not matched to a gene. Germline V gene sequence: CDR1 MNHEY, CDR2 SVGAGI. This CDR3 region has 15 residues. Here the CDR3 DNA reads TGTGCCAGCAGACAAGACAGGGGGCTAGACTATGGCTACACCTTC. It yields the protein CASRQDRGLDYGYTF.

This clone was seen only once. The DNA of the CDR3 is TGTGCCAGCAGTTCTACTCACAGCTACGAGCAGTACTTC. Translation: CASSSTHSYEQYF. The gene calls are TRBV28 and TRBJ2-7; D remains ambiguous. The germline V gene has CDR1 MDHEN and CDR2 SYDVKM. The CDR3 covers 13 residues. Trimming shortened V by 4 bases and J by 3 bases, and 10 bases separated the two germline ends.

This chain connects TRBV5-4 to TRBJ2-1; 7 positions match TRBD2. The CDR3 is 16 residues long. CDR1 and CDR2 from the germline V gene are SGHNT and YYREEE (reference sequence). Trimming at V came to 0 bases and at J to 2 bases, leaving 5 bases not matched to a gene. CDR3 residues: CASSLEASGPYNEQFF. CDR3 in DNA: TGTGCCAGCAGCTTGGAGGCTAGCGGACCCTACAATGAGCAGTTCTTC.

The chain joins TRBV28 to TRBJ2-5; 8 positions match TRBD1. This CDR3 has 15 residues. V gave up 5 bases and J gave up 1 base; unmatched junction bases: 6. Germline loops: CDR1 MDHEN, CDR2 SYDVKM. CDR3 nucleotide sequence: TGTGCCAGCAGTAGCGGCGGGACAGGCCAAGAGACCCAGTACTTC. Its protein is CASSSGGTGQETQYF. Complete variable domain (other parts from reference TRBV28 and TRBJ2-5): DVKVTQSSRYLVKRTGEKVFLECVQDMDHENMFWYRQDPGLGLRLIYFSYDVKMKEKGDIPEGYSVSREKKERFSLILESASTNQTSMYLCASSSGGTGQETQYFGPGTRLLVL.

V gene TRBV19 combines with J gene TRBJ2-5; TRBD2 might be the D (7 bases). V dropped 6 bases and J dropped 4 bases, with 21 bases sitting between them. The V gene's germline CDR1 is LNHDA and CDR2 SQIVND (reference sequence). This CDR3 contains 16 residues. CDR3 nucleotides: TGTGCCAGTAGGAGCCGGACTAGAGGGGGGGGAGAGACCCAGTACTTC. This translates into CASRSRTRGGGETQYF.

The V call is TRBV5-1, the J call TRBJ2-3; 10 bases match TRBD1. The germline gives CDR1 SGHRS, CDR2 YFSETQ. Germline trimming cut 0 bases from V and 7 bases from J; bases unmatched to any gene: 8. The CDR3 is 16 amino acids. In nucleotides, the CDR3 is TGCGCCAGCAGCTTGGAGACAGGGGGCGCCTGGAATACGCAGTATTTT. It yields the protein CASSLETGGAWNTQYF.

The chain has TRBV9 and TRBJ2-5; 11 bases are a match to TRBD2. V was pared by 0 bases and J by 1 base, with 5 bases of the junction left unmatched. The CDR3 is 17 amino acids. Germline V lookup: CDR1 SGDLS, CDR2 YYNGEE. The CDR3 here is CASSVDLAGGLQETQYF. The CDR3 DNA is TGTGCCAGCAGCGTAGACCTAGCGGGAGGACTCCAAGAGACCCAGTACTTC.

This CDR3 reads CASSLGGARATNEKLFF. CDR3 DNA sequence: TGTGCCAGCAGTTTAGGAGGGGCTCGGGCAACTAATGAAAAACTGTTTTTT. The genes are TRBV28 and TRBJ1-4, with a possible D match to TRBD1 (5 bases). The germline CDR1 and CDR2 sequences are MDHEN and SYDVKM. V dropped 2 bases and J dropped 0 bases, with 13 bases sitting between them. This CDR3 contains 17 residues. The whole variable domain, filled in from reference TRBV28 and TRBJ1-4, reads DVKVTQSSRYLVKRTGEKVFLECVQDMDHENMFWYRQDPGLGLRLIYFSYDVKMKEKGDIPEGYSVSREKKERFSLILESASTNQTSMYLCASSLGGARATNEKLFFGSGTQLSVL.